The 27 T cell receptor beta chains below come from one sample, sequenced in a study of blood T cell repertoires in COVID-19. The data were produced by immunoSEQ multiplex PCR, yet TCRdb's version contains in-frame clones alone and is incomplete. The sample holds about 280,000 clones, less than 90% seen once. Source material: peripheral blood. Receptors were obtained from a human donor in a cohort sampled during active COVID-19.

The chain combines TRBV7-2 with TRBJ2-2; TRBD1 matches at 8 bases. Germline CDR1 SGHTA, CDR2 FQGNSA. The CDR3 has 15 amino acids. The trim removed 6 bases at V and 6 bases at J, leaving 9 bases unmatched. CDR3 sequence reads: CASRLRGLEPGELFF. The CDR3 coding sequence is TGTGCCAGCAGACTCAGGGGGCTAGAACCCGGGGAGCTGTTTTTT.

This clone was seen a single time. The chain combines TRBV14 with TRBJ2-1; tentative D call: TRBD1 (6 bases). Germline CDR1 reads SGHDN; CDR2 reads FVKESK. The CDR3 length is 16 residues. V was shortened by 1 base and J by 8 bases, with 18 bases between the two germline ends. The CDR3 loop reads CASSQGTGTTRDEQFF. The CDR3 nucleotides are TGTGCCAGCAGCCAAGGGACCGGGACAACAAGGGATGAGCAGTTCTTC.

Only a few counts were recorded for this clone. V and J are TRBV6-5 and TRBJ1-2; the D gene is possibly TRBD1 (6 bases). The V end lost 2 bases, the J end lost 5 bases, and 12 bases lay between the germline ends. CDR1 is MNHEY and CDR2 is SVGAGI in the germline V gene. The CDR3 runs 14 residues. The CDR3 sequence is CASSYQPGQYGYTF. DNA for the CDR3: TGTGCCAGCAGTTACCAGCCGGGACAATATGGCTACACCTTC.

There are a few counts of this clone. This sequence joins TRBV7-2 and TRBJ2-1; TRBD2 agrees at 11 bases. CDR1 is SGHTA and CDR2 is FQGNSA in the germline V gene. V shed 4 bases and J 7 bases; nucleotides not matched to a gene: 12. The CDR3 covers 17 residues. CDR3 amino acids: CASSYLPTGTSGNEQFF. DNA of the CDR3: TGTGCCAGCAGCTACCTCCCTACCGGGACTAGCGGTAATGAGCAGTTCTTC.

This chain links TRBV19 with TRBJ2-2, with 7 bases lining up with TRBD2. Germline CDR1 LNHDA, CDR2 SQIVND (reference sequence). This CDR3 comprises 15 residues. J gave up 5 bases and V 7 bases, and 10 bases lay outside the gene matches. CDR3 residues: CASKAGRDLTGELFF. CDR3 DNA: TGTGCCAGTAAAGCGGGGCGGGATCTGACCGGGGAGCTGTTTTTT.

This clone was seen a few times. This chain joins TRBV28 and TRBJ2-7; TRBD1 might be the D (6 bases). CDR3 length: 11 amino acids. Looked up from germline, CDR1 is MDHEN and CDR2 is SYDVKM. Deletions cut 8 bases from V and 3 bases from J, with 8 bases between. CDR3 sequence reads: CASGQLYEQYF. CDR3 sequence (DNA): TGTGCCAGCGGACAGCTCTACGAGCAGTACTTC.

For the CDR3, the DNA is TGTGCCAGCAGCCGTGGACAGGGACTCACAGATACGCAGTATTTT. This encodes CASSRGQGLTDTQYF. V usage is TRBV3-1 (or the pseudogene TRBV3-2) and J usage is TRBJ2-3; the match to TRBD1 covers 8 bases. The CDR3 covers 15 residues. The germline V gene encodes CDR1 LGHDT and CDR2 YNNKEL (reference sequence). V shed 4 bases and J 2 bases; nucleotides not matched to a gene: 5.

As concerns this clone: Relative to the germline gene, one junction end is altered; a read error may explain this. The gene calls are TRBV6-5 and TRBJ1-1; 7 nucleotides line up with TRBD1. Germline CDR1 and CDR2: MNHEY and SVGAGI. The CDR3 spans 16 residues. CDR3 protein: CASSFRQGVSRTGAFF. CDR3 nucleotides: TGTGCCAGCAGTTTCCGACAGGGTGTATCGAGGACTGGAGCTTTCTTT.

The chain combines TRBV7-2 with TRBJ1-6; D is possibly TRBD1 (5 bases). V was trimmed by 5 bases and J by 0 bases, leaving 8 bases between them. Germline CDR1 and CDR2: SGHTA and FQGNSA. The CDR3 sequence is 15 residues long. The CDR3 coding sequence is TGTGCCAGCAGCCCGACAGCCTCCTATAATTCACCCCTCCACTTT. Translation gives CASSPTASYNSPLHF.

V and J are TRBV5-5 and TRBJ1-1; TRBD1 might be the D (5 bases). The ends were cut back, 3 bases at V and 0 bases at J, with 15 bases in the middle. Germline V gene data show CDR1 as SGHKS and CDR2 as YYEKEE (reference sequence). The CDR3 consists of 16 residues. In DNA, the CDR3 is TGTGCCAGCAGCTGGGTAGGGGTGGGGCTGAACACTGAAGCTTTCTTT. Translated, it gives CASSWVGVGLNTEAFF.

The chain is built from TRBV19 and TRBJ2-6; TRBD2 might be the D (5 bases). Germline CDR1 LNHDA, CDR2 SQIVND (reference sequence). The CDR3 has 14 residues. V lost 5 bases and J lost 0, with 5 bases in between. CDR3 sequence reads: CASSRDSGANVLTF. The CDR3 nucleotides read TGTGCCAGTAGTCGGGACTCTGGGGCCAACGTCCTGACTTTC.

The chain couples TRBV18 to TRBJ2-2, with 11 bases fitting TRBD2. Germline trimming cut 0 bases from V and 5 bases from J; bases unmatched to any gene: 11. Germline V CDR1 and CDR2: KGHSH, LQKENI. The CDR3 runs 19 residues. In DNA form, the CDR3 reads TGTGCCAGCTCACCACCGATGGCTAGCGGGAGGACAAAGACCGGGGAGCTGTTTTTT. Its protein is CASSPPMASGRTKTGELFF.

This chain links TRBV11-2 with TRBJ2-3; no firm D call. V was trimmed by 2 bases and J by 2 bases, leaving 11 bases between them. The germline V gene has CDR1 SGHAT and CDR2 FQNNGV. The CDR3 runs 15 residues. CDR3 bases: TGTGCCAGCAGCTTACGAGGATTTAACACAGATACGCAGTATTTT. Encoded protein: CASSLRGFNTDTQYF.

The rearrangement joins TRBV6-5 to TRBJ2-7; 8 nucleotides align to TRBD2. J was trimmed by 3 bases and V by 6 bases; bases with no gene match: 10. This CDR3 is built from 15 residues. CDR1 and CDR2 from the germline V gene are MNHEY and SVGAGI. For the CDR3, the DNA is TGTGCCAGCAGCTCTCCGGGGGGGGGAAACTACGAGCAGTACTTC. Encoded protein: CASSSPGGGNYEQYF.

This rearrangement joins TRBV28 to TRBJ2-3; 15 bases match TRBD2. The trim removed 7 bases at V and 1 base at J, leaving 6 bases unmatched. Germline CDR1 reads MDHEN; CDR2 reads SYDVKM. The CDR3 extends over 17 amino acids. The CDR3 loop reads CASIGLAGGPRTDTQYF. Written as DNA, the CDR3 is TGTGCCAGCATCGGACTAGCGGGAGGGCCGCGCACAGATACGCAGTATTTT.

The V gene is TRBV11-3, the J gene TRBJ1-3, with D uncertain. This CDR3 has 16 amino acids. Germline-derived CDR1 and CDR2 are SGHNT and YENEEA. V was shortened by 1 base and J by 7 bases, with 17 bases between the two germline ends. DNA of the CDR3: TGTGCCAGCAGCTTAGGTTCGGGAGGGTATAGCAACACCATATATTTT. This gives the protein CASSLGSGGYSNTIYF.

DNA of the CDR3: TGTGCCATGGCCCAGGGAGGTCCCCAAGAGACCCAGTACTTC. This codes for CAMAQGGPQETQYF. J is TRBJ2-5 and V is TRBV10-3; a weak D match, TRBD2 (6 bases). The CDR3 is 14 residues long. Germline CDR1 is ENHRY and CDR2 is SYGVKD. V lost 9 bases and J 1 base, leaving 15 bases between the germline ends.

This clone was recorded once. The rearrangement joins TRBV24-1 to TRBJ2-5; D might be TRBD2 (6 bases). V lost 4 bases, J lost 5 bases, and 10 bases lay in between. Germline CDR1 KGHDR, CDR2 SFDVKD. The CDR3 runs to 13 residues. CDR3: CATSDSGLETQYF. The CDR3 DNA sequence: TGTGCCACCAGTGACAGCGGGCTTGAGACCCAGTACTTC.

This rearrangement joins TRBV2 to TRBJ2-2; D is unclear. The V gene lost 8 bases and the J gene lost 0 bases, with 10 bases spanning the gap. There are 14 residues in the CDR3. CDR1 is SNHLY, CDR2 FYNNEI, per germline. CDR3 sequence: CASVPTANTGELFF. Written as DNA, the CDR3 is TGTGCCAGCGTACCAACAGCGAACACCGGGGAGCTGTTTTTT.

V and J are TRBV12-5 and TRBJ2-1; TRBD2 matches at 13 bases. This CDR3 comprises 14 residues. The germline V gene has CDR1 LGHNT and CDR2 FRNRAP. Losses at the gene ends were 1 base for V and 9 bases for J; bases not matched to a gene: 0. This CDR3 is CASGLGLAGGEQFF. The CDR3 coding sequence is TGTGCTAGTGGTTTGGGACTAGCGGGAGGTGAGCAGTTCTTC.

This chain joins TRBV5-1 and TRBJ2-7; D is perhaps TRBD1 (5 bases). The length of the CDR3 is 14 residues. V lost 4 bases and J lost 7, with 18 bases in between. The V gene's germline CDR1 is SGHRS and CDR2 YFSETQ. CDR3 residues: CASSLGQSWWEQYF. In nucleotides, the CDR3 is TGCGCCAGCAGCCTGGGGCAGTCCTGGTGGGAGCAGTACTTC.

This chain uses TRBV27 with TRBJ1-6; TRBD1 aligns across 8 bases. V dropped 6 bases and J dropped 7; count of bases not matched to a gene: 5. Germline V CDR1 and CDR2: MNHEY, SMNVEV (reference sequence). This CDR3 comprises 14 residues. CDR3 sequence (DNA): TGTGCCAGCAGCCCGGACAGGGTGAATTCACCCCTCCACTTT. This gives the protein CASSPDRVNSPLHF.

This chain uses TRBV3-1 (or the pseudogene TRBV3-2) with TRBJ1-2; TRBD1 is a possible D gene (5 bases). V shed 0 bases and J shed 4 bases, with 9 bases lying between them. Germline CDR1 LGHDT, CDR2 YNNKEL (reference sequence). The CDR3 sequence is 14 residues long. The chain's CDR3 is CASSQDTGTYGYTF. The DNA of the CDR3 is TGTGCCAGCAGCCAAGACACAGGTACCTATGGCTACACCTTC.

CDR3 residues: CASSLSTRDTEAFF. DNA for the CDR3: TGTGCCAGCAGTTTATCAACCCGGGACACTGAAGCTTTCTTT. This chain links TRBV27 with TRBJ1-1; the D is unclear. The germline V and J ends were trimmed by 0 bases and 3 bases, with 8 bases remaining between them. The CDR3 covers 14 residues. The germline V gene has CDR1 MNHEY and CDR2 SMNVEV (reference sequence).

The chain links TRBV6-6 to TRBJ2-7, with 8 positions matching TRBD2. V was pared by 2 bases and J by 5 bases, with 11 bases of the junction left unmatched. The CDR3 loop spans 16 amino acids. CDR1 is MNHNY and CDR2 is SVGAGI in the germline V gene (reference sequence). The CDR3 nucleotides read TGTGCCAGCAGTTACAAGGTAGCGGGGAAGTTAAACGAGCAGTACTTC. Translated: CASSYKVAGKLNEQYF.

The chain has TRBV6-2 or TRBV6-3 and TRBJ2-3; 13 nucleotides align to TRBD2. CDR1 is MNHEY and CDR2 is SVGEGT in the germline V gene. V lost 6 bases, J lost 6 bases, and 15 bases stayed unmatched. CDR3 size: 18 residues. The CDR3 DNA reads TGTGCCAGCAGCACGAGAGGACCCGGGACTAGCGGGAAGGATACGCAGTATTTT. The encoded protein is CASSTRGPGTSGKDTQYF.

This chain uses TRBV12-3 or TRBV12-4 with TRBJ1-3; D is unresolved. There are 13 residues in the CDR3. Trimming shortened V by 6 bases and J by 0 bases, and 6 bases separated the two germline ends. The CDR3 DNA reads TGTGCCAGCAGGCGGAGCTCTGGAAACACCATATATTTT. Translation: CASRRSSGNTIYF.